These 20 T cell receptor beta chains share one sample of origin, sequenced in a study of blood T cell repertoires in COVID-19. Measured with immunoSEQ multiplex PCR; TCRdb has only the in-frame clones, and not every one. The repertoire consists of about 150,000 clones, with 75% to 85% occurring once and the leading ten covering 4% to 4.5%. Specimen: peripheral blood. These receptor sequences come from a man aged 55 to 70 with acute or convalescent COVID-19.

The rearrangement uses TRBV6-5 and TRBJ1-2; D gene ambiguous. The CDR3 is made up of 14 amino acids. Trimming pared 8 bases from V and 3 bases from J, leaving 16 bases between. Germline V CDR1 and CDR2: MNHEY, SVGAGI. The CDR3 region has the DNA TGTGCCAGCTTCACAGCCATTTACGACTATGGCTACACCTTC. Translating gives CASFTAIYDYGYTF.

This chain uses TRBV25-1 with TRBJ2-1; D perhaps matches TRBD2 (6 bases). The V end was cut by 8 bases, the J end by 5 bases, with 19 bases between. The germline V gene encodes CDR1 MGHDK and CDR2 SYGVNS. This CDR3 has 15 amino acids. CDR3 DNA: TGTGCCAGCGGGAAGGAGGGCGCACCGGACAATGAGCAGTTCTTC. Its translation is CASGKEGAPDNEQFF. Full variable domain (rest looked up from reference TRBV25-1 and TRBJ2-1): EADIYQTPRYLVIGTGKKITLECSQTMGHDKMYWYQQDPGMELHLIHYSYGVNSTEKGDLSSESTVSRIRTEHFPLTLESARPSHTSQYLCASGKEGAPDNEQFFGPGTRLTVL.

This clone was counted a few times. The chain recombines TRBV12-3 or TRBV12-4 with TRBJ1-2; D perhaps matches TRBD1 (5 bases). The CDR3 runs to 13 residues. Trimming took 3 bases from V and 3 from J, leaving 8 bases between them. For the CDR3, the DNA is TGTGCCAGCAGTTTTACAGGACACTATGGCTACACCTTC. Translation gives CASSFTGHYGYTF.

CDR3 DNA: TGTGCCTGGAGTGGAGGACAGCATGAAGCTTTCTTT. It yields the protein CAWSGGQHEAFF. V usage is TRBV30 and J usage is TRBJ1-1, with D tentatively TRBD1 (6 bases). This CDR3 is built from 12 residues. Germline values: CDR1 GTSNPN, CDR2 SVGIG (reference sequence). Trimming removed 1 base at V and 7 bases at J, with 10 bases between. Together with reference TRBV30 and TRBJ1-1, the CDR3 gives the full variable domain: SQTIHQWPATLVQPVGSPLSLECTVEGTSNPNLYWYRQAAGRGLQLLFYSVGIGQISSEVPQNLSASRPQDRQFILSSKKLLLSDSGFYLCAWSGGQHEAFFGQGTRLTVV.

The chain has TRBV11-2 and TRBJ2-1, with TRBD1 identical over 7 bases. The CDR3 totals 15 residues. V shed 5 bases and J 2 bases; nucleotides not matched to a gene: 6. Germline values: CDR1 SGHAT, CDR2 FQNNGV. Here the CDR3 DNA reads TGTGCCAGCAGCCAGGGACAGCTGACCTACAATGAGCAGTTCTTC. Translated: CASSQGQLTYNEQFF.

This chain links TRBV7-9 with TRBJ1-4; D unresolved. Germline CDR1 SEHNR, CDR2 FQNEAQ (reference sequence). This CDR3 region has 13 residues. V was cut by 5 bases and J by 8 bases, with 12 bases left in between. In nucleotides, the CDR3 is TGTGCCAGCAGCCATTTAAGCCCAGAAAAACTGTTTTTT. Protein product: CASSHLSPEKLFF.

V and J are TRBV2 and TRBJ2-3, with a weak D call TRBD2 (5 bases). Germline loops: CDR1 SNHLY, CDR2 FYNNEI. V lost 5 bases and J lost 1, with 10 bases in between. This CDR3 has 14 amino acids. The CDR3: CASSLDGGTDTQYF. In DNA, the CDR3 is TGTGCCAGCAGTCTCGACGGGGGCACAGATACGCAGTATTTT.

In DNA form, the CDR3 reads TGTGCCAGCTCACCACTAGCGGGGGCCCAAGAGACCCAGTACTTC. Translated: CASSPLAGAQETQYF. The J gene is TRBJ2-5, the V gene TRBV18; 9 bases agree with TRBD2. V lost 1 base to trimming and J lost 1 base; unmatched junction nucleotides: 1. Germline lookup yields CDR1 KGHSH and CDR2 LQKENI. The CDR3 covers 15 residues.

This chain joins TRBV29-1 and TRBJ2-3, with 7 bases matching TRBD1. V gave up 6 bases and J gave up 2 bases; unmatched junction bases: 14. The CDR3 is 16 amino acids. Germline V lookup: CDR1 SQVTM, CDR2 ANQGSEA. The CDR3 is CSVPRGRDSYTDTQYF. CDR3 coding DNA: TGCAGCGTCCCAAGAGGCCGGGACAGCTACACAGATACGCAGTATTTT.

The CDR3 region is CASSEEAGLFSPLHF. The CDR3 DNA sequence: TGTGCCAGCAGTGAAGAGGCAGGGTTGTTTTCACCCCTCCACTTT. The chain is built from TRBV6-1 and TRBJ1-6, with a possible D match to TRBD1 (5 bases). Germline lookup yields CDR1 MNHNS and CDR2 SASEGT. This CDR3 contains 15 residues. The germline V and J ends were trimmed by 1 base and 9 bases, with 13 bases remaining between them.

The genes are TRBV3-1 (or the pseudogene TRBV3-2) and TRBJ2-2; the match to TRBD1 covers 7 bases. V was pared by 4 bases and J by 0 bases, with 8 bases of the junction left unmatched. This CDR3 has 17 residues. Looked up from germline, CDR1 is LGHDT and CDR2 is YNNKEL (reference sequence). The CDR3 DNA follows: TGTGCCAGCAGCCGCCCTGGAACAGGGGCGAACACCGGGGAGCTGTTTTTT. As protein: CASSRPGTGANTGELFF.

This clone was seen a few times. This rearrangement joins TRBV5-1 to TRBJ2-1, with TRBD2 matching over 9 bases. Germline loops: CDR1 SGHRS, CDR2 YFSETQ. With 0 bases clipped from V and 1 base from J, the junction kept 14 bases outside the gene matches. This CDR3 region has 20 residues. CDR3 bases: TGCGCCAGCAGCTTGGTGACCACTAGCGGGCCGATGATTTCCTACAATGAGCAGTTCTTC. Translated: CASSLVTTSGPMISYNEQFF.

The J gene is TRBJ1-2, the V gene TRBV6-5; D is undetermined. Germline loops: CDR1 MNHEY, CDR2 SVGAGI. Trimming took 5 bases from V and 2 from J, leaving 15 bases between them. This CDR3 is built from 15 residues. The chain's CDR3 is CASSTGAEGNYGYTF. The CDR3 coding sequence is TGTGCCAGCAGTACCGGAGCAGAGGGCAACTATGGCTACACCTTC.

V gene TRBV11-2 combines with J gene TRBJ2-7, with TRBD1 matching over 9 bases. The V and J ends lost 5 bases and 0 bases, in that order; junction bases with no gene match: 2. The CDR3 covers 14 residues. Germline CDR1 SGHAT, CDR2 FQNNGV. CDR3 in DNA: TGTGCCAGCAGCGGGACAGGGAGCTCCTACGAGCAGTACTTC. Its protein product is CASSGTGSSYEQYF. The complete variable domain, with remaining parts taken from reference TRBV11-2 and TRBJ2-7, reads EAGVAQSPRYKIIEKRQSVAFWCNPISGHATLYWYQQILGQGPKLLIQFQNNGVVDDSQLPKDRFSAERLKGVDSTLKIQPAKLEDSAVYLCASSGTGSSYEQYFGPGTRLTVT.

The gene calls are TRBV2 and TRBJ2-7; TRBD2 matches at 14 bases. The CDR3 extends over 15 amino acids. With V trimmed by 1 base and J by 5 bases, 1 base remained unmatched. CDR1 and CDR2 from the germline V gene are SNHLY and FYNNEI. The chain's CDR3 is CASSEGGLAGDEQYF. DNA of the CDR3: TGTGCCAGCAGTGAAGGGGGACTAGCGGGAGACGAGCAGTACTTC.

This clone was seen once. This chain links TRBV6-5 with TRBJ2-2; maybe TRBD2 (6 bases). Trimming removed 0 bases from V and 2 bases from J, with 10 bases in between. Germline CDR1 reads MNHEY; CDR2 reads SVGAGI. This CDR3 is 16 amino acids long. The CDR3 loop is CASSYSLRGNTGELFF. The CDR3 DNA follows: TGTGCCAGCAGTTACTCGTTGCGGGGTAACACCGGGGAGCTGTTTTTT.

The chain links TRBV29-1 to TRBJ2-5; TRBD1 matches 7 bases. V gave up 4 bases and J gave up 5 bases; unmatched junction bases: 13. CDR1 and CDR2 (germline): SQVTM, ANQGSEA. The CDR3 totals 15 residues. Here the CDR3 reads CSVVPLTGMKETQYF. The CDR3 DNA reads TGCAGCGTTGTACCCCTGACAGGGATGAAGGAGACCCAGTACTTC.

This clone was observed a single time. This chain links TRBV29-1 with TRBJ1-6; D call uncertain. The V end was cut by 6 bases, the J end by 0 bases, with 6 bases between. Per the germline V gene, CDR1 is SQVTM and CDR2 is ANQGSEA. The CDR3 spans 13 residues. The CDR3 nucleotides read TGCAGCGTACAAAGCTCCTATAATTCACCCCTCCACTTT. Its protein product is CSVQSSYNSPLHF.

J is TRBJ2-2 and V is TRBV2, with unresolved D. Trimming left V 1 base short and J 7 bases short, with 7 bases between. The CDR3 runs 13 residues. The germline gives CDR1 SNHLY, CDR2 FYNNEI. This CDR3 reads CASSEVGGGELFF. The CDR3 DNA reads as TGTGCCAGCAGTGAAGTTGGCGGCGGGGAGCTGTTTTTT.

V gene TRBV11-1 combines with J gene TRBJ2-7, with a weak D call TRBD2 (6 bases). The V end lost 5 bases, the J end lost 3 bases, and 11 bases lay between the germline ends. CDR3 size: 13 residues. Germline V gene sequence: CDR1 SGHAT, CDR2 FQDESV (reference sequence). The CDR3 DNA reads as TGTGCCAGCAGCCCCGGGGACTTCTACGAGCAGTACTTC. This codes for CASSPGDFYEQYF.